The 29 T cell receptor beta chains in this list originate from one sample, sequenced in a study of molecular identifiers for immune sequencing clone quantification (dated by TCRdb to 2017 to 2018). The method behind the library was PCR. These reads were obtained on a NextSeq 500. TCRdb took the public reads, trimmed them with fastp at Q25, ran MiXCR for clone calling and kept in-frame beta chains. Records with the same CDR3 protein are collapsed into one entry carrying the most frequent genes and DNA. This sample comprises hundreds of thousands of distinct CDR3 sequences, about 25% of them detected only once. 0.6% to 0.9% of the sample comes from the top ten. The sample comprised naive CD8+ T cells from blood, with Jurkat cell RNA spiked in. Sample cell subset or site, as interpreted from the label and publication: FACS-sorted CD8+CD4-CCR7+CD45RA+ naive T cells. These receptors originate from a human donor in good health. Some libraries in this study had Jurkat cell RNA spiked in.

The chain uses TRBV6-5 and TRBJ1-1; possible D gene TRBD1, 5 bases. CDR1 MNHEY and CDR2 SVGAGI come from the germline V gene. The CDR3 has 16 residues. Trimming cost V 6 bases and J 4 bases, with 21 bases left between them. CDR3 amino acids: CASSSFWGYTATEAFF. The CDR3 DNA sequence: TGTGCCAGCAGCTCCTTTTGGGGGTATACTGCCACTGAAGCTTTCTTT.

This clonotype was counted many times. The chain links TRBV7-6 to TRBJ2-3; TRBD2 matches 7 bases. The CDR3 contains 16 residues. Per the germline V gene, CDR1 is SGHVS and CDR2 is FNYEAQ. Trimming at V came to 5 bases and at J to 3 bases, leaving 11 bases not matched to a gene. In DNA form, the CDR3 reads TGTGCCAGCAGCCCCGCTTCGGGAGGAGGGACAGATACGCAGTATTTT. Translating it yields CASSPASGGGTDTQYF. Complete variable domain (other parts from reference TRBV7-6 and TRBJ2-3): GAGVSQSPRYKVTKRGQDVALRCDPISGHVSLYWYRQALGQGPEFLTYFNYEAQQDKSGLPNDRFSAERPEGSISTLTIQRTEQRDSAMYRCASSPASGGGTDTQYFGPGTRLTVL.

The rearrangement uses TRBV4-3 and TRBJ2-7; D perhaps matches TRBD1 (5 bases). CDR1 and CDR2 from the germline V gene are LGHNA and YSLEER. The ends were cut back, 0 bases at V and 3 bases at J, with 12 bases in the middle. This CDR3 has 15 amino acids. This chain's CDR3 is CASSQDWGQSYEQYF. The CDR3 DNA sequence: TGCGCCAGCAGCCAAGATTGGGGCCAAAGCTACGAGCAGTACTTC.

With regard to this clonotype: A read error may be the cause here, since a much bigger clone is one base away. This chain joins TRBV20-1 and TRBJ2-1, with 10 positions matching TRBD2. Per the germline V gene, CDR1 is DFQATT and CDR2 is SNEGSKA (reference sequence). The CDR3 covers 19 residues. V was pared by 1 base and J by 2 bases, with 14 bases of the junction left unmatched. CDR3 coding DNA: TGCAGTGCTAGAGTTCCTAGCGGGGGAGCGGACGCTCCCTACAATGAGCAGTTCTTC. Translating it yields CSARVPSGGADAPYNEQFF.

This clonotype appeared a few times. The CDR3 coding sequence is TGTGCCAGCAGCCGTTCCGGGGAACATGAGCAGTTCTTC. This codes for CASSRSGEHEQFF. The chain couples TRBV4-2 to TRBJ2-1, with TRBD2 as a possible D gene (5 bases). The CDR3 loop spans 13 amino acids. CDR1 and CDR2 from the germline V gene are LGHNA and YNFKEQ. V dropped 4 bases and J dropped 8 bases, with 12 bases sitting between them.

This rearrangement joins TRBV4-1 to TRBJ2-5; 9 bases align to TRBD2. Germline CDR1 and CDR2: MGHRA and YSYEKL. V lost 1 base to trimming and J lost 5 bases; unmatched junction nucleotides: 8. The CDR3 sequence is 16 residues long. CDR3: CASSQAVSGSVETQYF. The CDR3 region has the DNA TGCGCCAGCAGCCAAGCGGTTAGCGGGAGTGTGGAGACCCAGTACTTC.

The chain has TRBV3-1 and TRBJ2-7; D perhaps matches TRBD2 (6 bases). This CDR3 comprises 17 residues. Trimming took off 0 bases at V and 0 bases at J, with 15 bases between the two ends. Germline V gene lookup returns CDR1 LGHDT and CDR2 YNNKEL (reference sequence). The CDR3 DNA sequence: TGTGCCAGCAGCCAAGATACCCGGCGGGAATTCTCCTACGAGCAGTACTTC. Protein product: CASSQDTRREFSYEQYF.

This clonotype appeared a single time. V and J are TRBV29-1 and TRBJ2-1; the match to TRBD1 covers 12 bases. The CDR3 is made up of 15 amino acids. The germline V gene encodes CDR1 SQVTM and CDR2 ANQGSEA. Trimming took 3 bases from V and 8 from J; bases not matched to a gene: 8. The CDR3 bases are TGCAGCGTTGAGGGGGGACAGGGGGCGTTCGATGAGCAGTTCTTC. Amino acids: CSVEGGQGAFDEQFF.

This clonotype came up a few times. The chain has TRBV30 and TRBJ2-7; the D is unclear. Germline assignment: CDR1 GTSNPN and CDR2 SVGIG (reference sequence). V was shortened by 3 bases and J by 3 bases, with 6 bases between the two germline ends. This CDR3 contains 11 residues. The CDR3 region is CAWRTGYEQYF. DNA for the CDR3: TGTGCCTGGAGAACGGGCTACGAGCAGTACTTC.

The sample holds many counts of this clonotype. This rearrangement joins TRBV28 to TRBJ1-1; D perhaps matches TRBD1 (5 bases). Looked up from germline, CDR1 is MDHEN and CDR2 is SYDVKM. This CDR3 is 13 amino acids long. V lost 6 bases, J lost 7 bases, and 15 bases lay in between. CDR3 DNA: TGTGCCAGCAGACTCCGAGGGGCGAGTGAAGCTTTCTTT. This codes for CASRLRGASEAFF. Using reference TRBV28 and TRBJ1-1 for the parts outside the CDR3, the full variable domain is DVKVTQSSRYLVKRTGEKVFLECVQDMDHENMFWYRQDPGLGLRLIYFSYDVKMKEKGDIPEGYSVSREKKERFSLILESASTNQTSMYLCASRLRGASEAFFGQGTRLTVV.

Points on this clonotype: It may be a read error: a sequence one base away is much more abundant. CDR3 coding DNA: TGTGCCAGCAGTCACGCGGGGCTAGACCGAGATACGCAGTATTTT. Its translation is CASSHAGLDRDTQYF. The V and J genes are TRBV6-2 or TRBV6-3 and TRBJ2-3, with D maybe TRBD2 (6 bases). Trimming took off 5 bases at V and 5 bases at J, with 17 bases between the two ends. CDR3 size: 15 residues. Germline V lookup: CDR1 MNHEY, CDR2 SVGEGT.

Of note for this clonotype: A much larger clone differs from this one at a single base, so this may be a read error. The CDR3 region is CASGLLGTSYEQYF. The CDR3 region has the DNA TGTGCCAGCGGTTTACTAGGGACAAGCTACGAGCAGTACTTC. The rearrangement links TRBV28 to TRBJ2-7; D might be TRBD1 (6 bases). CDR3 length equals 14 residues. Germline CDR1 reads MDHEN; CDR2 reads SYDVKM.

Points on this clonotype: A much larger clone differs by one base, so this may be a read error. The gene calls are TRBV6-1 and TRBJ2-5, with D possibly TRBD2 on 6 matching bases. The germline gives CDR1 MNHNS, CDR2 SASEGT. The CDR3 covers 16 residues. The CDR3 DNA is TGTGCCGGCAGTGAAGACTCCTTAGCGGACCAAGAGACCCAGTACTTC. It specifies CAGSEDSLADQETQYF.

A note on this clonotype: The final CDR3 position lacks the conserved phenylalanine or tryptophan, pointing to a likely read error. The chain recombines TRBV7-3 with TRBJ2-7; TRBD1 agrees at 8 bases. Germline CDR1 SGHTA, CDR2 FQGTGA. The CDR3 runs to 11 residues. V shed 4 bases and J 10 bases; nucleotides not matched to a gene: 3. CDR3 nucleotide sequence: TGTGCCAGCAGCTCGGGACAGGCCCAGTACCTC. Translated: CASSSGQAQYL.

The V and J genes are TRBV28 and TRBJ1-5; D ambiguous. The germline V gene has CDR1 MDHEN and CDR2 SYDVKM. This CDR3 comprises 14 residues. The V end was cut by 6 bases, the J end by 5 bases, with 14 bases between. Written as DNA, the CDR3 is TGTGCCAGCAGGAACAGCGACCCGGATCAGCCCCAGCATTTT. Its translation: CASRNSDPDQPQHF.

As for this clonotype: A much larger clone lies one base from this, so it may be a read error. The chain carries TRBV4-3 and TRBJ2-7; possibly TRBD2 for D (7 bases). Germline V gene lookup returns CDR1 LGHNA and CDR2 YSLEER. The V and J ends lost 7 bases and 2 bases respectively, with 18 bases between them. CDR3 size: 15 residues. CDR3 sequence: CASNQAGARAYEQYF. CDR3 in DNA: TGCGCCAGCAACCAGGCGGGGGCCCGGGCCTACGAGCAGTACTTC.

Points on this clonotype: Germline and junction disagree at one end, which may indicate a read error. The CDR3 spells CSARASGVYEHYF. The CDR3 region has the DNA TGCAGTGCTAGAGCTAGCGGGGTGTACGAGCACTACTTC. The chain couples TRBV20-1 to TRBJ2-7, with 9 bases fitting TRBD2. The CDR3 runs to 13 residues. CDR1 is DFQATT and CDR2 is SNEGSKA in the germline V gene (reference sequence).

With regard to this clonotype: Since the CDR3 does not end with the conserved phenylalanine or tryptophan, this likely comes from a read error. This chain connects TRBV5-6 to TRBJ1-1, with a tentative D call TRBD1 (5 bases). Trimming left V 2 bases short and J 5 bases short, with 10 bases between. This CDR3 contains 13 residues. CDR1 and CDR2 (germline): SGHDT, YYEEEE. The CDR3 is CASSLTGGTEAFL. CDR3 nucleotides: TGTGCCAGCAGCTTAACAGGAGGTACTGAAGCTTTCCTT.

Many counts were recorded for this clonotype. The rearrangement uses TRBV5-4 and TRBJ1-5; perhaps TRBD1 as D (6 bases). This CDR3 is 15 amino acids long. Germline loops: CDR1 SGHNT, CDR2 YYREEE (reference sequence). V shed 4 bases and J shed 3 bases, with 14 bases lying between them. This CDR3 is CASSPTTGPNQPQHF. CDR3 sequence (DNA): TGTGCCAGCAGCCCTACTACAGGGCCCAATCAGCCCCAGCATTTT.

This clonotype occurred a few times. DNA of the CDR3: TGTGCCAGCAGTTACGATTGGGACAGGGGACCCCCTTCCTACGAGCAGTACTTC. Amino acids: CASSYDWDRGPPSYEQYF. The chain uses TRBV6-5 and TRBJ2-7; TRBD1 aligns across 10 bases. The germline V gene has CDR1 MNHEY and CDR2 SVGAGI. This CDR3 has 18 residues. J lost 1 base, V lost 2 bases, and 11 bases had no gene match.

This clonotype has just a few counts. The chain carries TRBV6-6 and TRBJ2-7, with 15 bases fitting TRBD2. Germline V gene data show CDR1 as MNHNY and CDR2 as SVGAGI (reference sequence). The CDR3 spans 16 residues. V shed 7 bases, J shed 7 bases, and the junction held 11 bases outside the gene matches. CDR3 sequence: CASTGLAGGRLGEQYF. The CDR3 bases are TGTGCCAGCACCGGACTAGCGGGGGGGAGGCTCGGTGAGCAGTACTTC.

This clonotype has only a few counts. J is TRBJ2-1 and V is TRBV13; no clear D. Germline V gene data show CDR1 as PRHDT and CDR2 as FYEKMQ (reference sequence). This CDR3 comprises 13 residues. The germline V and J ends were trimmed by 2 bases and 14 bases, with 16 bases remaining between them. The CDR3 DNA sequence: TGTGCCAGCAGCTTAAATAAAGGATCCCCGGAGTTCTTC. It encodes CASSLNKGSPEFF.

The table lists this clonotype with a few counts. The chain uses TRBV7-3 and TRBJ2-1; 8 positions match TRBD2. The CDR3 runs to 14 residues. Germline V gene data show CDR1 as SGHTA and CDR2 as FQGTGA. The junction had 6 bases not matched to a gene; V was cut back by 5 bases and J by 6 bases. The DNA of the CDR3 is TGTGCCAGCAGCCCAAAAGGACTAGCCAATGAGCAGTTCTTC. Its protein product is CASSPKGLANEQFF.

The table lists this clonotype with many counts. This chain connects TRBV7-9 to TRBJ1-1; 8 nucleotides align to TRBD1. V lost 1 base to trimming and J lost 2 bases; unmatched junction nucleotides: 3. Germline-derived CDR1 and CDR2 are SEHNR and FQNEAQ (reference sequence). There are 15 residues in the CDR3. The CDR3 sequence: CASSLGGTGNTEAFF. For the CDR3, the DNA is TGTGCCAGCAGCTTAGGCGGGACAGGTAACACTGAAGCTTTCTTT.

The V call is TRBV6-4, the J call TRBJ2-1; no firm D call. Trimming removed 5 bases from V and 5 bases from J, with 13 bases in between. The CDR3 spans 14 residues. CDR1 MRHNA and CDR2 SNTAGT come from the germline V gene. CDR3 sequence reads: CASSPNIGHNEQFF. The CDR3 nucleotides are TGTGCCAGCAGTCCTAACATAGGACACAATGAGCAGTTCTTC.

In its sample, this clonotype was seen a few times. The chain is built from TRBV6-5 and TRBJ1-3, with D possibly TRBD1 on 5 matching bases. This CDR3 is 15 amino acids long. Trimming cost V 0 bases and J 3 bases, with 9 bases left between them. Germline V lookup: CDR1 MNHEY, CDR2 SVGAGI. DNA of the CDR3: TGTGCCAGCAGTTACTCCGGACAAAATGGAAACACCATATATTTT. It translates to CASSYSGQNGNTIYF.

This clonotype was observed a handful of times. The chain recombines TRBV5-1 with TRBJ2-6, with D possibly TRBD1 on 6 matching bases. V shed 4 bases and J shed 1 base, with 12 bases lying between them. The CDR3 runs 16 residues. Germline CDR1 is SGHRS and CDR2 is YFSETQ. Here the CDR3 reads CASSIKQGSGANVLTF. The CDR3 DNA sequence: TGCGCCAGCAGCATAAAACAGGGTTCTGGGGCCAACGTCCTGACTTTC. Together with reference TRBV5-1 and TRBJ2-6, the CDR3 gives the full variable domain: KAGVTQTPRYLIKTRGQQVTLSCSPISGHRSVSWYQQTPGQGLQFLFEYFSETQRNKGNFPGRFSGRQFSNSRSEMNVSTLELGDSALYLCASSIKQGSGANVLTFGAGSRLTVL.

As to this clonotype: At one of its ends the junction is not consistent with the germline gene, which may arise from a read error. V usage is TRBV6-5 and J usage is TRBJ2-2; D possibly matches TRBD1 or TRBD2 (5 bases each). Germline loops: CDR1 MNHEY, CDR2 SVGAGI. This CDR3 is 16 amino acids long. CDR3 bases: TGTGCCAGCAAGCCGGGTCTGTCCGCGGACACCGGGGAACTGTTTTTT. Its protein is CASKPGLSADTGELFF.

As regards this clonotype: A much more abundant neighbour one base away suggests this may be a read error. No conserved phenylalanine or tryptophan ends this CDR3, so it is likely a read error. The chain links TRBV20-1 to TRBJ2-3, with TRBD1 matching 12 bases. This CDR3 region has 19 residues. Germline trimming cut 3 bases from V and 2 bases from J; bases unmatched to any gene: 15. The germline CDR1 and CDR2 sequences are DFQATT and SNEGSKA (reference sequence). CDR3 coding DNA: TGCAGTGCTAGTCACGAGGGACAGGGGGCCCTACAATTCACAGATACGCAGTATCTT. It translates to CSASHEGQGALQFTDTQYL.